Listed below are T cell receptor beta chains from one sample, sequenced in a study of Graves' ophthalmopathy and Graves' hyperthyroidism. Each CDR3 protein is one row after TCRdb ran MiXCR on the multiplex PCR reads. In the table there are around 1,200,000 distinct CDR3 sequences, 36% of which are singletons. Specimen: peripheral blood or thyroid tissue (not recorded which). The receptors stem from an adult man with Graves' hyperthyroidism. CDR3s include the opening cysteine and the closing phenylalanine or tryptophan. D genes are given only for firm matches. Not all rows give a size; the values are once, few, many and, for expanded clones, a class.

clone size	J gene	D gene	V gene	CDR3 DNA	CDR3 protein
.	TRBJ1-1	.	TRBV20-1	TGCAGTGCTGACCCCGGGGCCACTGAAGCTTTCTTT	CSADPGATEAFF
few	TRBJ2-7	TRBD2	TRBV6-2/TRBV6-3	TGTGCCAGCAGTCCCCGGAGTAGCGGGAGAACCGAGCAGTACTTC	CASSPRSSGRTEQYF
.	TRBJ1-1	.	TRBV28	TGTGCCAGCAGTAATTGGACTAGCTCGCGAGCTTTCTTT	CASSNWTSSRAFF
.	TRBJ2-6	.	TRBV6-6	TGTGCCAGCAGTCCCTTCCTGGGACACAACTCTGGGGCCAACGTCCTGACTTTC	CASSPFLGHNSGANVLTF
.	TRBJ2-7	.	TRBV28	TGTGCCAGCAGTTCGTATGGAGGCTGGCAGTACTTC	CASSSYGGWQYF
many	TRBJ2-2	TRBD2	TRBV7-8	TGTGCCAGCAGCTCCTTAGCGGGGGCCACCGGGGAGCTGTTTTTT	CASSSLAGATGELFF
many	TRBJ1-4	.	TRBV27	TGTGCCAGCAGCGGTAATGAAAAACTGTTTTTT	CASSGNEKLFF
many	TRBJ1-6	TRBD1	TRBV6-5	TGTGCCAGCAGTTACTCACAGGGGAACTCACCCCTCCACTTT	CASSYSQGNSPLHF
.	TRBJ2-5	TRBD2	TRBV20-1	TGCAGTGCTATAGGGACTAGCGGCCCTCTGAGGGAGACCCAGTACTTC	CSAIGTSGPLRETQYF
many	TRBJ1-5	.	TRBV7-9	TGTGCCAGCAGCTTAATGGGGACTAGTCAGCCCCAGCATTTT	CASSLMGTSQPQHF
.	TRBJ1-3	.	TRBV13	TGTGCCAGCAGCCCCTGGGGGACACTCCGAGGAAACACCATATATTTT	CASSPWGTLRGNTIYF
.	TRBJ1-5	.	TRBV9	TGTGCCAGCAGCCAAAGGCGAGGTTCTCGCGGTCAGCCCCAGCATTTT	CASSQRRGSRGQPQHF
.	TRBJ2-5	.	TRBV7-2	TGTGCCAGCAGCTTAGGTCCAGGCATCATGAACACTGAGACCCAGTACTTC	CASSLGPGIMNTETQYF
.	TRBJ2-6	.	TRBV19	TGTGCCAGTAGTATGGCTAGGGGCGCCTACGTCCTGACTTTC	CASSMARGAYVLTF
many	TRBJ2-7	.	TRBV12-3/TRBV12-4	TGTGCCAGCAGTTTGGGGAAGCAGTACTTC	CASSLGKQYF
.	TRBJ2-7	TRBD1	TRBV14	TGTGTCAGCAGCCAAGACGGACAGGGTCGCTACGAGCAGTACTTC	CVSSQDGQGRYEQYF
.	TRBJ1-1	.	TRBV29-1	TGCAGCAGGGGACATGCGAACACTGAAGCTTTCTTT	CSRGHANTEAFF
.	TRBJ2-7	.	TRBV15	TGTGCCAGCAGCCAAGCGTCGCGGCTAGCTTCCTACGAGCAGTACTTC	CASSQASRLASYEQYF
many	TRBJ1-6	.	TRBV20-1	TGCAGTGCCGGCCAAGGGAATAATTCACCCCTCCACTTT	CSAGQGNNSPLHF
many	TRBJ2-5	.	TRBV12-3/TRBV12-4	TGTGCCAGCACGAGGGGGATCCAAGAGACCCAGTACTTC	CASTRGIQETQYF
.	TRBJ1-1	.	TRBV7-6	TGTGCCAGCAGCCGCCCAGGGACACTAGAGAACACTGAAGCTTTCTTT	CASSRPGTLENTEAFF
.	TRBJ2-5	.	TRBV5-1	TGCGCCAGCAGCGCTGGGGCCTTAGGGGAGACCCAGTACTTC	CASSAGALGETQYF
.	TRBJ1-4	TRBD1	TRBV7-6	TGTGCCAGCAGTTCCGGACAGGGAGGACAGGGCGATGAAAAACTGTTTTTT	CASSSGQGGQGDEKLFF
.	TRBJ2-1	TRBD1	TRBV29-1	TGCAGCGTTGGGGAGAGTCCCGACAGGGGCAAAAACTACAATGAGCAGTTCTTC	CSVGESPDRGKNYNEQFF
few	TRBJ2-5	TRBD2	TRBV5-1	TGTGCCAGCAGCTCTGGGGGCGGGAGGGCCGCAGAGACCCAGTACTTC	CASSSGGGRAAETQYF
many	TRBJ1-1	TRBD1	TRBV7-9	TGTGCCAGCAGCTCGCCGGACAGGAAACCTGAAGCTTTCTTT	CASSSPDRKPEAFF